Listed here are 26 T cell receptor beta chains from one sample, sequenced in a study of T cell responses to AZD1222 COVID-19 vaccine. The data were produced by immunoSEQ multiplex PCR, yet TCRdb's version contains in-frame clones alone and is incomplete. The data hold 120,000 to 150,000 clones, with about 89% observed a single time. This specimen was peripheral blood, taken on day 0 of MenACWY control vaccination. The receptor source for this set is an adult in good health.

This chain connects TRBV5-1 to TRBJ1-3; 10 bases agree with TRBD1. The V segment lost 5 bases and the J segment 2 bases; nucleotides outside the gene matches: 7. This CDR3 is built from 16 residues. Germline CDR1 is SGHRS and CDR2 is YFSETQ. CDR3 protein: CASSEDRGVPGNTIYF. DNA for the CDR3: TGCGCCAGCAGTGAGGACAGGGGGGTCCCTGGAAACACCATATATTTT.

This sequence joins TRBV2 and TRBJ1-2, with 8 bases lining up with TRBD1. The CDR3 has 14 residues. Germline lookup yields CDR1 SNHLY and CDR2 FYNNEI. The trim removed 5 bases at V and 4 bases at J, leaving 6 bases unmatched. In DNA, the CDR3 is TGTGCCAGCAGTAGGGACAGGATAAGCTATGGCTACACCTTC. Protein: CASSRDRISYGYTF.

V usage is TRBV6-5 and J usage is TRBJ1-1, with no clear D. This CDR3 is built from 12 residues. Germline lookup yields CDR1 MNHEY and CDR2 SVGAGI. The CDR3 spells CVTAGPVGEAFF. The CDR3 coding sequence is TGTGTCACAGCGGGTCCCGTTGGTGAAGCTTTCTTT.

The chain couples TRBV7-2 to TRBJ2-2, with 13 positions matching TRBD2. The V and J ends lost 5 bases and 5 bases, in that order; junction bases with no gene match: 2. Germline CDR1 SGHTA, CDR2 FQGNSA. The CDR3 loop spans 15 amino acids. CDR3: CASSPTSGRTGELFF. In nucleotides, the CDR3 is TGTGCCAGCAGCCCGACTAGCGGGAGGACCGGGGAGCTGTTTTTT.

The V and J genes are TRBV5-1 and TRBJ1-6, with D possibly TRBD1 on 6 matching bases. The CDR3 is 17 amino acids. With 1 base removed from V and 8 bases from J, the gap between germline ends came to 19 bases. Germline-derived CDR1 and CDR2 are SGHRS and YFSETQ. The CDR3 DNA sequence: TGCGCCAGCAGCTTGTGGAACAGGGCTCTAGTTTATTCACCCCTCCACTTT. Protein: CASSLWNRALVYSPLHF. Full variable domain (missing parts from reference TRBV5-1 and TRBJ1-6): KAGVTQTPRYLIKTRGQQVTLSCSPISGHRSVSWYQQTPGQGLQFLFEYFSETQRNKGNFPGRFSGRQFSNSRSEMNVSTLELGDSALYLCASSLWNRALVYSPLHFGNGTRLTVT.

The rearrangement joins TRBV2 to TRBJ1-2, with a tentative D call TRBD1 (6 bases). The V gene lost 7 bases and the J gene lost 1 base, with 19 bases spanning the gap. The CDR3 has 16 amino acids. The V gene's germline CDR1 is SNHLY and CDR2 FYNNEI. The CDR3 sequence is CASTPDRAPFNYGYTF. For the CDR3, the DNA is TGTGCCAGCACCCCGGACAGAGCCCCGTTTAACTATGGCTACACCTTC.

This clone showed up just a few times. The chain employs TRBV30 and TRBJ1-4; D not resolved. Between the trimmed V and J ends, which lost 0 bases and 10 bases, there was a span of 12 bases. CDR1 GTSNPN and CDR2 SVGIG come from the germline V gene (reference sequence). There are 13 residues in the CDR3. Written as DNA, the CDR3 is TGTGCCTGGAGTGTACACCCCAAGGGAAAACTGTTTTTT. This encodes CAWSVHPKGKLFF.

The chain carries TRBV6-5 and TRBJ2-2, with a tentative D call TRBD1 (5 bases). V was shortened by 5 bases and J by 6 bases, with 10 bases between the two germline ends. Per the germline V gene, CDR1 is MNHEY and CDR2 is SVGAGI. CDR3 size: 13 residues. The CDR3, as DNA: TGTGCCAGCAGTAACCAGGGTCCCGGGGAGCTGTTTTTT. Translated: CASSNQGPGELFF.

The J gene is TRBJ1-6, the V gene TRBV10-2; D remains ambiguous. Germline V gene sequence: CDR1 WSHSY, CDR2 SAAADI. V was clipped by 0 bases and J by 9 bases, with 6 bases between them. The CDR3 is 13 amino acids. CDR3 amino acids: CASSESAGSPLHF. The CDR3 DNA reads TGCGCCAGCAGTGAGTCGGCAGGTTCACCCCTCCACTTT.

The genes are TRBV5-1 and TRBJ1-2; 8 bases map to TRBD1. CDR1 and CDR2 from the germline V gene are SGHRS and YFSETQ. The CDR3 loop spans 17 amino acids. V was clipped by 0 bases and J by 2 bases; unmatched bases: 9. The CDR3 DNA follows: TGCGCCAGCAGCTTGGCCTTCAGGGGGCGAAGCAACTATGGCTACACCTTC. Residues: CASSLAFRGRSNYGYTF. The complete variable domain, with remaining parts taken from reference TRBV5-1 and TRBJ1-2, reads KAGVTQTPRYLIKTRGQQVTLSCSPISGHRSVSWYQQTPGQGLQFLFEYFSETQRNKGNFPGRFSGRQFSNSRSEMNVSTLELGDSALYLCASSLAFRGRSNYGYTFGSGTRLTVV.

V usage is TRBV27 and J usage is TRBJ2-5; 7 nucleotides match TRBD2. Trimming cost V 6 bases and J 2 bases; bases outside gene matches: 6. Germline CDR1 MNHEY, CDR2 SMNVEV (reference sequence). The CDR3 sequence is 14 residues long. Here the CDR3 DNA reads TGTGCCAGCAGACTCAGCGGGAATCAAGAGACCCAGTACTTC. It yields the protein CASRLSGNQETQYF.

The chain couples TRBV11-2 to TRBJ2-2; no reliable D call. The germline gives CDR1 SGHAT, CDR2 FQNNGV. Trimming took off 1 base at V and 5 bases at J, with 11 bases between the two ends. The CDR3 length is 15 residues. CDR3 in DNA: TGTGCCAGCAGCTTAGTTCAGCCGCCAACCGGGGAGCTGTTTTTT. Translation: CASSLVQPPTGELFF.

The chain joins TRBV7-2 to TRBJ1-2; D possibly corresponds to TRBD1 (6 bases). Germline V gene sequence: CDR1 SGHTA, CDR2 FQGNSA. CDR3 length: 15 amino acids. The germline V and J ends were trimmed by 5 bases and 6 bases, with 19 bases remaining between them. The CDR3: CASSLQTGQGDGYTF. The CDR3, as DNA: TGTGCCAGCAGCCTACAAACAGGGCAGGGAGATGGCTACACCTTC.

This chain links TRBV5-1 with TRBJ1-2; perhaps TRBD1 as D (5 bases). The CDR3 has 15 residues. The V gene lost 0 bases and the J gene lost 2 bases, with 11 bases spanning the gap. Germline values: CDR1 SGHRS, CDR2 YFSETQ. CDR3 in amino acids: CASSLGQGLNYGYTF. Here the CDR3 DNA reads TGCGCCAGCAGCTTGGGCCAGGGCCTGAACTATGGCTACACCTTC. The whole variable domain, remainder taken from reference TRBV5-1 and TRBJ1-2, is KAGVTQTPRYLIKTRGQQVTLSCSPISGHRSVSWYQQTPGQGLQFLFEYFSETQRNKGNFPGRFSGRQFSNSRSEMNVSTLELGDSALYLCASSLGQGLNYGYTFGSGTRLTVV.

The rearrangement joins TRBV5-1 to TRBJ2-4, with 7 bases that match TRBD2. CDR3 length equals 13 residues. Germline CDR1 SGHRS, CDR2 YFSETQ. V lost 2 bases to trimming and J lost 7 bases; unmatched junction nucleotides: 3. CDR3 sequence: CASSLSGENIQYF. The CDR3 DNA is TGCGCCAGCAGCTTAAGCGGGGAGAACATTCAGTACTTC.

The chain carries TRBV6-5 and TRBJ2-7; D is possibly TRBD1 (5 bases). The germline V and J ends were trimmed by 5 bases and 5 bases, with 19 bases remaining between them. Germline-derived CDR1 and CDR2 are MNHEY and SVGAGI. The CDR3 spans 15 residues. CDR3: CASSPDWGRAHEQYF. CDR3 DNA sequence: TGTGCCAGCAGTCCGGATTGGGGCAGGGCCCACGAGCAGTACTTC.

The chain has TRBV29-1 and TRBJ2-7; 8 nucleotides agree with TRBD2. The junction had 12 bases not matched to a gene; V was cut back by 5 bases and J by 6 bases. Germline assignment: CDR1 SQVTM and CDR2 ANQGSEA. The CDR3 sequence is 14 residues long. CDR3 residues: CSVQPRGGSAEQYF. DNA for the CDR3: TGCAGCGTTCAGCCTCGGGGGGGGTCCGCCGAGCAGTACTTC.

This clone was observed once. The gene calls are TRBV13 and TRBJ1-1, with 7 bases lining up with TRBD1. The CDR3 is 16 amino acids. The J segment lost 1 base and the V segment lost 4 bases, leaving 9 bases of the junction unmatched. Germline V gene sequence: CDR1 PRHDT, CDR2 FYEKMQ (reference sequence). The CDR3: CASSSTDRAPNTEAFF. CDR3 bases: TGTGCCAGCAGCTCGACCGACAGGGCCCCGAACACTGAAGCTTTCTTT.

This clone was observed a single time. The genes are TRBV10-3 and TRBJ1-6; 7 bases fit TRBD1. V was clipped by 10 bases and J by 5 bases; unmatched bases: 8. Germline loops: CDR1 ENHRY, CDR2 SYGVKD. This CDR3 spans 14 amino acids. CDR3 in DNA: TGTGCCACCCAGGGGGGGATAAATAATTCACCCCTCCACTTT. It is translated as CATQGGINNSPLHF.

The chain has TRBV7-8 and TRBJ1-2, with D tentatively TRBD1 (5 bases). CDR1 SGHVS and CDR2 FQNEAQ come from the germline V gene. This CDR3 has 14 residues. V dropped 5 bases and J dropped 0 bases, with 10 bases sitting between them. CDR3 in amino acids: CASSPSGANYGYTF. The CDR3 DNA sequence: TGTGCCAGCAGCCCCTCGGGGGCTAACTATGGCTACACCTTC.

The chain employs TRBV6-5 and TRBJ1-1, with 7 bases lining up with TRBD1. V lost 6 bases and J lost 5; bases outside the gene matches: 9. The germline gives CDR1 MNHEY, CDR2 SVGAGI. The CDR3 covers 14 residues. The CDR3: CASRATSGGTEAFF. CDR3 DNA: TGTGCCAGCAGGGCTACCTCAGGGGGAACTGAAGCTTTCTTT.

This chain connects TRBV6-1 to TRBJ2-5; TRBD1 matches 8 bases. Germline V gene sequence: CDR1 MNHNS, CDR2 SASEGT. The CDR3 runs to 14 residues. The V gene end was trimmed by 1 base and the J gene end by 6 bases; junction bases not matched to a gene: 4. The CDR3, as DNA: TGTGCCAGCAGTGAAGGGACAGGGAAAAAGACCCAGTACTTC. Protein product: CASSEGTGKKTQYF.

This chain uses TRBV5-1 with TRBJ1-1; D is perhaps TRBD1 (5 bases). The CDR3 sequence is 13 residues long. Between the trimmed V and J ends, which lost 5 bases and 0 bases, there was a span of 8 bases. Germline V gene lookup returns CDR1 SGHRS and CDR2 YFSETQ. In DNA, the CDR3 is TGCGCCAGCAGACCGACAGTGAACACTGAAGCTTTCTTT. It is translated as CASRPTVNTEAFF.

The chain employs TRBV3-1 (or the pseudogene TRBV3-2) and TRBJ1-1; TRBD1 agrees at 7 bases. Losses at the gene ends were 3 bases for V and 5 bases for J; bases not matched to a gene: 9. Germline assignment: CDR1 LGHDT and CDR2 YNNKEL (reference sequence). This CDR3 has 15 residues. Here the CDR3 reads CASSHDDRDYTEAFF. In DNA form, the CDR3 reads TGTGCCAGCAGCCATGACGACAGGGATTATACTGAAGCTTTCTTT.

V gene TRBV7-3 combines with J gene TRBJ2-2; TRBD1 agrees at 8 bases. The CDR3 has 14 residues. CDR1 and CDR2 from the germline V gene are SGHTA and FQGTGA. V was clipped by 4 bases and J by 7 bases; unmatched bases: 5. CDR3 in DNA: TGTGCCAGCAGCTCCACAGGGGGTAACGGGGAGCTGTTTTTT. It encodes CASSSTGGNGELFF. Full variable domain (rest looked up from reference TRBV7-3 and TRBJ2-2): GAGVSQTPSNKVTEKGKYVELRCDPISGHTALYWYRQSLGQGPEFLIYFQGTGAADDSGLPNDRFFAVRPEGSVSTLKIQRTERGDSAVYLCASSSTGGNGELFFGEGSRLTVL.

The V and J genes are TRBV30 and TRBJ2-7; D possibly corresponds to TRBD1 (6 bases). Trimming took 2 bases from V and 3 from J, leaving 11 bases between them. The CDR3 covers 13 residues. Germline V lookup: CDR1 GTSNPN, CDR2 SVGIG (reference sequence). This chain's CDR3 is CAWSRGSGYEQYF. The CDR3 bases are TGTGCCTGGAGTAGGGGGTCTGGCTACGAGCAGTACTTC.